This TCR beta chain derives from a study of blood T cell repertoires in COVID-19. Study processing details: Nucleated cell number was recorded as an estimate derived from reference gene primer amplification. The data were produced by immunoSEQ multiplex PCR, yet TCRdb's version contains in-frame clones alone and is incomplete. V and J calls plus clone size are reproduced from that table; the DNA served to infer D and trimming. Found here are 45,000 to 55,000 clones, roughly 89% of them singletons; the top ten hold about 1.6%. Germline CDR1 SGHVS, CDR2 FQNEAQ. This CDR3 is built from 17 residues. Trimming removed 2 bases from V and 7 bases from J; junction bases left unmatched: 11.

The V gene is TRBV7-8, the J gene TRBJ1-3; 10 bases are shared with TRBD1. The source of this sequence is a man in his fifties or sixties with acute or convalescent COVID-19. Source material: peripheral blood. The CDR3 nucleotides read TGTGCCAGCAGCTTACCGAGGGACAGGGGTCCAATTAACACCATATATTTT. It encodes CASSLPRDRGPINTIYF.